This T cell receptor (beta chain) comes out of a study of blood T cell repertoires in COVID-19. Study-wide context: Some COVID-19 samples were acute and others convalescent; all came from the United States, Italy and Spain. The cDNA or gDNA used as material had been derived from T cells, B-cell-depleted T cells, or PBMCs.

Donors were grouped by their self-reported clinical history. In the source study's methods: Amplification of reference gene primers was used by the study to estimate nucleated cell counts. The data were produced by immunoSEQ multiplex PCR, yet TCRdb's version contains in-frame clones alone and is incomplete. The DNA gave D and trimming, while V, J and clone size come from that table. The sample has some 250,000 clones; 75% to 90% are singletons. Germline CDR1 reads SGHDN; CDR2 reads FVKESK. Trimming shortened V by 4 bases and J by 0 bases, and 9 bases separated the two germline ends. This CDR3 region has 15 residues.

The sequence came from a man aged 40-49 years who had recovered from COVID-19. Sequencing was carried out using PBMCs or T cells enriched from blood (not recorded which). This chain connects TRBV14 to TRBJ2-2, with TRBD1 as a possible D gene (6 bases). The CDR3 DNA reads TGTGCCAGCAGCCGCAACAGGGCGAACACCGGGGAGCTGTTTTTT. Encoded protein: CASSRNRANTGELFF. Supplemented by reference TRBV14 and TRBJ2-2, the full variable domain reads EAGVTQFPSHSVIEKGQTVTLRCDPISGHDNLYWYRRVMGKEIKFLLHFVKESKQDESGMPNNRFLAERTGGTYSTLKVQPAELEDSGVYFCASSRNRANTGELFFGEGSRLTVL.